Below are 20 T cell receptor beta chains sequenced from a single sample in a study of cytomegalovirus exposure and HLA in healthy donors. The primer mix had 60 Vbeta and 13 Jbeta primers. Clones were sequenced by immunoSEQ multiplex PCR, and TCRdb holds only the in-frame ones, with some missing. The repertoire consists of more than 200,000 clones, with approximately 87% occurring once and the leading ten covering 1% to 1.5%. The sequencing input was PBMCs. These receptors originate from a human donor in good health.

Here the CDR3 DNA reads TGTGCCATACTTCAAACCCTAGCGGGGGAGGGGGAGACCCAGTACTTC. Translation gives CAILQTLAGEGETQYF. This chain links TRBV7-2 with TRBJ2-5; 10 nucleotides agree with TRBD2. V trimming: 10 bases; J trimming: 5 bases; junction bases outside the gene matches: 16. Germline V gives CDR1 SGHTA, CDR2 FQGNSA. The CDR3 sequence is 16 residues long.

The chain couples TRBV9 to TRBJ2-3; 11 bases agree with TRBD2. Per the germline V gene, CDR1 is SGDLS and CDR2 is YYNGEE. V shed 1 base, J shed 2 bases, and the junction held 6 bases outside the gene matches. The CDR3 totals 17 residues. CDR3 sequence reads: CASSVTGTSGLTDTQYF. In nucleotides, the CDR3 is TGTGCCAGCAGCGTAACCGGGACTAGCGGACTCACAGATACGCAGTATTTT. Full variable domain (remainder filled in from reference TRBV9 and TRBJ2-3): DSGVTQTPKHLITATGQRVTLRCSPRSGDLSVYWYQQSLDQGLQFLIQYYNGEERAKGNILERFSAQQFPDLHSELNLSSLELGDSALYFCASSVTGTSGLTDTQYFGPGTRLTVL.

CDR3 DNA: TGCACCAGCAGTCCCTACCCCCCCTGGAAGGAGGAGCGGGAGCTTTCCGAGCAGTACTTC. It yields the protein CTSSPYPPWKEERELSEQYF. The V call is TRBV1, the J call TRBJ2-7; TRBD2, as called in the table, went unchecked against the DNA. TRBV1 is shown as a pseudogene. The CDR3 runs to 20 residues.

This clone was seen just once. The chain recombines TRBV2 with TRBJ2-3; the D is unclear. The CDR3 has 11 amino acids. Germline V gives CDR1 SNHLY, CDR2 FYNNEI. V lost 5 bases and J 5 bases, leaving 5 bases between the germline ends. Here the CDR3 DNA reads TGTGCCAGCAGTTACATAGATACGCAGTATTTT. It is translated as CASSYIDTQYF.

The rearrangement joins TRBV5-6 to TRBJ1-3; D remains ambiguous. The germline gives CDR1 SGHDT, CDR2 YYEEEE. The CDR3 contains 13 residues. Trimming took off 1 base at V and 8 bases at J, with 10 bases between the two ends. The CDR3 sequence is CASSLQGTDTIYF. The CDR3 nucleotides read TGTGCCAGCAGCTTGCAAGGTACAGACACCATATATTTT.

Written as DNA, the CDR3 is TGTGCCAGCAGCCAAGATCGGGCTAGCTCTTACACCGGGGAGCTGTTTTTT. Residues: CASSQDRASSYTGELFF. This chain connects TRBV4-2 to TRBJ2-2; possible D gene TRBD2, 5 bases. Per germline, CDR1 LGHNA and CDR2 YNFKEQ. This CDR3 contains 17 residues. V was clipped by 0 bases and J by 3 bases, with 14 bases between them.

The J gene is TRBJ1-2, the V gene TRBV10-3, with D possibly being TRBD1 (6 bases). The CDR3 is made up of 11 amino acids. Trimming cost V 5 bases and J 7 bases, with 8 bases left between them. Germline lookup yields CDR1 ENHRY and CDR2 SYGVKD. CDR3 nucleotides: TGTGCCATCAGTCAGGGGTTTGGCTACACCTTC. Protein sequence: CAISQGFGYTF.

J is TRBJ2-1 and V is TRBV7-8, with a possible D match to TRBD2 (7 bases). The CDR3 covers 18 residues. Between the trimmed V and J ends, which lost 2 bases and 5 bases, there was a span of 22 bases. CDR1 is SGHVS and CDR2 is FQNEAQ in the germline V gene. The CDR3 DNA reads as TGTGCCAGCAGCTTATGGGGGCAGGGTGGGCGGGAGCACAATGAGCAGTTCTTC. Protein product: CASSLWGQGGREHNEQFF.

The chain carries TRBV6-1 and TRBJ2-1; 9 bases are a match to TRBD2. Germline CDR1 and CDR2: MNHNS and SASEGT. The CDR3 sequence is 15 residues long. Trimming cost V 3 bases and J 2 bases; bases outside gene matches: 2. The CDR3 DNA is TGTGCCAGCAGTGAGTCTAGCGGGACCTACAATGAGCAGTTCTTC. It is translated as CASSESSGTYNEQFF.

A note on this clone: At the DNA level, this CDR3 is encoded by other sequences in the same sample as well. The rearrangement links TRBV7-2 to TRBJ1-5, with 9 nucleotides matching TRBD1. Germline V gene data show CDR1 as SGHTA and CDR2 as FQGNSA. V trimming: 4 bases; J trimming: 4 bases; junction bases outside the gene matches: 2. This CDR3 region has 14 residues. CDR3 sequence: CASSSGTGNQPQHF. The CDR3 DNA reads TGTGCCAGCAGCTCCGGGACAGGGAATCAGCCCCAGCATTTT.

The chain combines TRBV6-7 with TRBJ1-1; D may be TRBD1 (5 bases). TRBV6-7 is assigned to the ORF class and has an uncertain function. V lost 5 bases, J lost 1 base, and 11 bases lay in between. The CDR3 loop spans 14 amino acids. This CDR3 is CASSRGPGNTEAFF. CDR3 DNA sequence: TGTGCCAGCAGTAGGGGCCCAGGGAACACTGAAGCTTTCTTT.

The chain employs TRBV29-1 and TRBJ2-4, with 7 nucleotides matching TRBD1. The CDR3 has 12 amino acids. The V segment lost 4 bases and the J segment 8 bases; nucleotides outside the gene matches: 5. Germline lookup yields CDR1 SQVTM and CDR2 ANQGSEA. CDR3 in amino acids: CSVARQGDIQYF. The CDR3 DNA reads as TGCAGCGTTGCTCGTCAGGGGGACATTCAGTACTTC.

V gene TRBV9 combines with J gene TRBJ2-7; D gene uncertain. The V gene lost 4 bases and the J gene lost 4 bases, with 18 bases spanning the gap. The germline CDR1 and CDR2 sequences are SGDLS and YYNGEE. The CDR3 length is 15 residues. Written as DNA, the CDR3 is TGTGCCAGCAGCACTTTCGCAACAGCCGATTACGAGCAGTACTTC. Translating gives CASSTFATADYEQYF.

This sequence joins TRBV6-6 and TRBJ2-1; 9 bases fit TRBD2. The CDR3 sequence is 13 residues long. With V trimmed by 6 bases and J by 9 bases, 6 bases remained unmatched. CDR1 and CDR2 from the germline V gene are MNHNY and SVGAGI (reference sequence). CDR3 bases: TGTGCCAGCAGGTGGACTAGCGCAGGTGAGCAGTTCTTC. It encodes CASRWTSAGEQFF.

The chain is built from TRBV25-1 and TRBJ1-4; TRBD1 aligns across 7 bases. Germline CDR1 is MGHDK and CDR2 is SYGVNS. This CDR3 has 15 residues. The trim removed 5 bases at V and 7 bases at J, leaving 10 bases unmatched. The DNA for the CDR3 is TGTGCCAGCAGTAAAGAGGGGGCTCTGGGTGAAAAACTGTTTTTT. Amino acids: CASSKEGALGEKLFF.

This chain links TRBV14 with TRBJ2-7; tentative D call: TRBD2 (7 bases). The CDR3 runs to 16 residues. V was trimmed by 2 bases and J by 3 bases, leaving 17 bases between them. CDR1 and CDR2 (germline): SGHDN, FVKESK. CDR3 DNA: TGTGCCAGCAGCCAACGCCTGGGGGAGGGGGACTACGAGCAGTACTTC. It encodes CASSQRLGEGDYEQYF.

The chain combines TRBV4-1 with TRBJ2-7; 15 nucleotides match TRBD2. Germline lookup yields CDR1 MGHRA and CDR2 YSYEKL. The CDR3 is 20 residues long. Losses at the gene ends were 1 base for V and 3 bases for J; bases not matched to a gene: 13. CDR3 protein: CASSQVGLGTSGGRNYEQYF. The CDR3 nucleotides are TGCGCCAGCAGCCAAGTAGGGCTGGGGACTAGCGGGGGGCGGAACTACGAGCAGTACTTC.

The chain carries TRBV6-6 and TRBJ1-1; D remains ambiguous. V was pared by 0 bases and J by 1 base, with 6 bases between. Germline CDR1 and CDR2: MNHNY and SVGAGI (reference sequence). This CDR3 has 14 residues. The chain's CDR3 is CASSYSTANTEAFF. As DNA, the CDR3 is TGTGCCAGCAGTTACTCTACAGCGAACACTGAAGCTTTCTTT.

The J gene is TRBJ2-7, the V gene TRBV11-1; TRBD1 matches at 8 bases. V shed 3 bases, J shed 0 bases, and the junction held 4 bases outside the gene matches. This CDR3 is built from 15 residues. Germline V gene sequence: CDR1 SGHAT, CDR2 FQDESV (reference sequence). CDR3 coding DNA: TGTGCCAGCAGCTTCGGGACAGGCCTCTCCTACGAGCAGTACTTC. Protein sequence: CASSFGTGLSYEQYF.

J is TRBJ2-2 and V is TRBV18, with D perhaps TRBD1 (5 bases). Germline loops: CDR1 KGHSH, CDR2 LQKENI. V was clipped by 3 bases and J by 4 bases, with 12 bases between them. The CDR3 length is 15 residues. The CDR3 loop reads CASSPGPESTGELFF. The CDR3 nucleotides read TGTGCCAGCTCACCGGGGCCGGAAAGCACCGGGGAGCTGTTTTTT.